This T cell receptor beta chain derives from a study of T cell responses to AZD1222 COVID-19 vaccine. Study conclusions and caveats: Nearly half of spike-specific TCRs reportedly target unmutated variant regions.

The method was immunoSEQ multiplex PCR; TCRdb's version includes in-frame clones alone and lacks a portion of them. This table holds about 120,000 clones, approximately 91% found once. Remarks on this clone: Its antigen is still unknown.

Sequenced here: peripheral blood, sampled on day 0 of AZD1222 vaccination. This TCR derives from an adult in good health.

The CDR3 region is CATRPARGNQPQHF. The DNA of the CDR3 is TGTGCCACTCGACCGGCCCGGGGCAATCAGCCCCAGCATTTT. The rearrangement links TRBV2 to TRBJ1-5; no clear D. Germline V gene data show CDR1 as SNHLY and CDR2 as FYNNEI. The V and J ends lost 10 bases and 2 bases respectively, with 15 bases between them. This CDR3 spans 14 amino acids.